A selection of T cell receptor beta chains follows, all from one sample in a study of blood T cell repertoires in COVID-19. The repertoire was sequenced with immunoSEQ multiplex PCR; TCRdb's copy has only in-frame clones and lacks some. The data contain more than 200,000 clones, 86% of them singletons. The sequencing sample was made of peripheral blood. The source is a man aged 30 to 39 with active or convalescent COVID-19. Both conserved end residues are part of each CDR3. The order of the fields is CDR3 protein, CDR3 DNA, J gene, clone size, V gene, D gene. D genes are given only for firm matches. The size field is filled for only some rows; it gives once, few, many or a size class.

cdr3_aa: CAWSPRYGGPYQPQHF
cdr3_nt: TGTGCCTGGAGTCCCAGGTACGGGGGGCCGTATCAGCCCCAGCATTTT
j_call: TRBJ1-5
clone_size: once
v_call: TRBV30
d_call: .

cdr3_aa: CSVEGGGIFNDEQFF
cdr3_nt: TGCAGCGTTGAAGGCGGGGGAATTTTCAACGATGAGCAGTTCTTC
j_call: TRBJ2-1
clone_size: .
v_call: TRBV29-1
d_call: TRBD2

cdr3_aa: CASSFGSGSVAQYF
cdr3_nt: TGTGCCAGCAGCTTTGGCAGCGGATCGGTGGCCCAGTACTTC
j_call: TRBJ2-5
clone_size: .
v_call: TRBV11-1
d_call: .

cdr3_aa: CASRTDRVSPLHF
cdr3_nt: TGTGCCAGCAGAACGGACAGGGTGAGTCCCCTCCACTTT
j_call: TRBJ1-6
clone_size: .
v_call: TRBV27
d_call: TRBD1

cdr3_aa: CASSFPRALEDQETQYF
cdr3_nt: TGCGCCAGCAGCTTCCCGAGGGCACTCGAGGACCAAGAGACCCAGTACTTC
j_call: TRBJ2-5
clone_size: few
v_call: TRBV5-1
d_call: .

cdr3_aa: CASSYSAGAGYTF
cdr3_nt: TGTGCCAGCAGTTACTCGGCGGGGGCGGGCTACACCTTC
j_call: TRBJ1-2
clone_size: .
v_call: TRBV6-5
d_call: .

cdr3_aa: CAGSTDNQPQHF
cdr3_nt: TGCGCCGGGAGTACTGACAATCAGCCCCAGCATTTT
j_call: TRBJ1-5
clone_size: .
v_call: TRBV23-1
d_call: .

cdr3_aa: CASSLYGLPGTASNQPQHF
cdr3_nt: TGTGCCAGCAGCTTGTATGGTCTCCCCGGGACAGCTAGCAATCAGCCCCAGCATTTT
j_call: TRBJ1-5
clone_size: .
v_call: TRBV7-9
d_call: TRBD1

cdr3_aa: CASSEVVVGATNEKLFF
cdr3_nt: TGTGCCAGCAGTGAAGTGGTCGTGGGGGCGACTAATGAAAAACTGTTTTTT
j_call: TRBJ1-4
clone_size: few
v_call: TRBV2
d_call: .

cdr3_aa: CASSQDWRGGTDTQYF
cdr3_nt: TGTGCCAGCAGCCAAGATTGGCGGGGGGGCACAGATACGCAGTATTTT
j_call: TRBJ2-3
clone_size: .
v_call: TRBV3-1/TRBV3-2
d_call: TRBD2

cdr3_aa: CATTVGGEFTEAFF
cdr3_nt: TGTGCCACTACGGTCGGGGGAGAATTCACTGAAGCTTTCTTT
j_call: TRBJ1-1
clone_size: .
v_call: TRBV19
d_call: .

cdr3_aa: CASSPSTRETQYF
cdr3_nt: TGTGCCAGCTCACCATCTACTCGGGAGACCCAGTACTTC
j_call: TRBJ2-5
clone_size: .
v_call: TRBV18
d_call: .

cdr3_aa: CASSLRLAYQETQYF
cdr3_nt: TGTGCCAGCAGCTTGAGACTAGCCTACCAAGAGACCCAGTACTTC
j_call: TRBJ2-5
clone_size: .
v_call: TRBV11-2
d_call: TRBD2

cdr3_aa: CASRRDSSYNEQFF
cdr3_nt: TGCGCCAGCAGACGGGACAGCTCCTACAATGAGCAGTTCTTC
j_call: TRBJ2-1
clone_size: .
v_call: TRBV5-1
d_call: TRBD1

cdr3_aa: CASSLAPSGATDTQYF
cdr3_nt: TGTGCCAGCAGCTTAGCGCCTAGCGGTGCCACAGATACGCAGTATTTT
j_call: TRBJ2-3
clone_size: .
v_call: TRBV7-2
d_call: TRBD2

cdr3_aa: CASSRFAQGTDTQYF
cdr3_nt: TGTGCCAGCAGCCGATTCGCACAGGGTACAGATACGCAGTATTTT
j_call: TRBJ2-3
clone_size: .
v_call: TRBV9
d_call: .

cdr3_aa: CASSEDDGGVRGYTF
cdr3_nt: TGTGCCAGCAGTGAAGATGATGGGGGGGTACGGGGCTACACCTTC
j_call: TRBJ1-2
clone_size: .
v_call: TRBV6-1
d_call: .

cdr3_aa: CASSLGSAGAYNEQFF
cdr3_nt: TGTGCCAGCAGCTTAGGGTCAGCGGGGGCCTACAATGAGCAGTTCTTC
j_call: TRBJ2-1
clone_size: .
v_call: TRBV7-7
d_call: TRBD2

cdr3_aa: CASSKEASYNSPLHF
cdr3_nt: TGTGCCAGCAGCAAAGAGGCTTCCTATAATTCACCCCTCCACTTT
j_call: TRBJ1-6
clone_size: .
v_call: TRBV9
d_call: .

cdr3_aa: CALRGNEQFF
cdr3_nt: TGTGCCTTAAGGGGTAATGAGCAGTTCTTC
j_call: TRBJ2-1
clone_size: .
v_call: TRBV6-5
d_call: .

cdr3_aa: CASSQDGRAGNEKLFF
cdr3_nt: TGCGCCAGCAGCCAAGATGGGCGGGCAGGAAATGAAAAACTGTTTTTT
j_call: TRBJ1-4
clone_size: .
v_call: TRBV4-1
d_call: .

cdr3_aa: CASSQVASGGSNEQFF
cdr3_nt: TGTGCCAGCAGCCAAGTAGCCAGCGGGGGGAGCAATGAGCAGTTCTTC
j_call: TRBJ2-1
clone_size: .
v_call: TRBV3-1/TRBV3-2
d_call: TRBD2

cdr3_aa: CASSVSGGASNEQFF
cdr3_nt: TGTGCCAGCAGCGTAAGCGGGGGGGCCTCCAATGAGCAGTTCTTC
j_call: TRBJ2-1
clone_size: .
v_call: TRBV9
d_call: TRBD2

cdr3_aa: CASSLSADGTDTQYF
cdr3_nt: TGTGCCAGCAGTTTATCAGCGGACGGCACAGATACGCAGTATTTT
j_call: TRBJ2-3
clone_size: .
v_call: TRBV27
d_call: .

cdr3_aa: CASSQVVDRGGYTF
cdr3_nt: TGCGCCAGCAGCCAAGTAGTGGACAGGGGTGGCTACACCTTC
j_call: TRBJ1-2
clone_size: .
v_call: TRBV4-1
d_call: TRBD1

cdr3_aa: CASSHRTGKETQYF
cdr3_nt: TGTGCCAGCAGCCACAGGACAGGAAAAGAGACCCAGTACTTC
j_call: TRBJ2-5
clone_size: .
v_call: TRBV3-1/TRBV3-2
d_call: TRBD1

cdr3_aa: CASSLWQGARYEQYF
cdr3_nt: TGTGCCAGCAGCTTATGGCAGGGGGCGCGATACGAGCAGTACTTC
j_call: TRBJ2-7
clone_size: .
v_call: TRBV7-8
d_call: TRBD1